Described below is a single T cell receptor beta chain sequence and its context. This table comes from immunoSEQ multiplex PCR, and its TCRdb copy is limited to in-frame clones, with some not included. The table shows roughly 1,100,000 clones, with around 75% occurring only once. Germline V gives CDR1 LNHDA, CDR2 SQIVND (reference sequence). Trimming took 7 bases from V and 9 from J, leaving 13 bases between them. This CDR3 has 12 amino acids. This specimen comes from a study of shared clonotypes between healthy human individuals. The material sequenced was memory CD4+ T cells sorted from blood. Documented subset: CD45RA-negative fraction. This TCR was recovered from a man between 18 and 35 years old in good health. The rearrangement links TRBV19 to TRBJ1-5, with TRBD1 as a possible D gene (5 bases). In DNA, the CDR3 is TGTGCCAGTAAAGAGTGGGGCGCGCCCCAGCATTTT. It codes for CASKEWGAPQHF.